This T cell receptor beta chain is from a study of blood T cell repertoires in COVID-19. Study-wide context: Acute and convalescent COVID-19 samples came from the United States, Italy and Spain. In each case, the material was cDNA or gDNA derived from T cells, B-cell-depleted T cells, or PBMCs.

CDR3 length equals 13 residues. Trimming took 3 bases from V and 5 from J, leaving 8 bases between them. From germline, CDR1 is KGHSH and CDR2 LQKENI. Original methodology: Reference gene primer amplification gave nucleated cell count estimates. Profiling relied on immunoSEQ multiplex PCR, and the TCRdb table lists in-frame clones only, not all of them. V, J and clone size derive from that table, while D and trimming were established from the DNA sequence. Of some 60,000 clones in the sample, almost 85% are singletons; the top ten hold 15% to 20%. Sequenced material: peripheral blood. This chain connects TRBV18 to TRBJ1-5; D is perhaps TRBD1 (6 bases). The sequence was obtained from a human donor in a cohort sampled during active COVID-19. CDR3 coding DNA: TGTGCCAGCTCACCGGACAGCCATCAGCCCCAGCATTTT. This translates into CASSPDSHQPQHF.